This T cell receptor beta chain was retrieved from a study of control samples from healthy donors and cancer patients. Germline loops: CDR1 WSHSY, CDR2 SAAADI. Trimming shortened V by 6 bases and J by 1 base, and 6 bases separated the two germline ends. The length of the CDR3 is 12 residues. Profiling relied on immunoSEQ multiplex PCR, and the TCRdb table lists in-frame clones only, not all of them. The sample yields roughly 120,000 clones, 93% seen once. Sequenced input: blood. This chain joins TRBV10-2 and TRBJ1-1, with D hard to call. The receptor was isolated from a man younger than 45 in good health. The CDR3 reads CASRSKNTEAFF. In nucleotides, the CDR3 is TGCGCCAGCAGAAGTAAGAACACTGAAGCTTTCTTT.